This paragraph covers one T cell receptor (beta chain) sequence. TCRdb reprocessed the 5' RACE reads via MiXCR and lists one record per CDR3 protein. The sample has 75,000 to 80,000 distinct CDR3 sequences, approximately 5% seen once. The data were taken from a study of neurological immune-mediated disorders. Study-wide background: Multiple sclerosis patients (n of about 34) included around 30 with relapsing-remitting and 3 with secondary progressive disease.

V gave up 1 base and J gave up 0 bases, with 18 bases separating them. Germline V CDR1 and CDR2: SGHVS, FQNEAQ. The CDR3 runs 19 residues. The receptor was derived from a woman aged 30 to 39 with multiple sclerosis. Sequenced input: PBMCs. The chain employs TRBV7-8 and TRBJ2-2, with D perhaps being TRBD1 or TRBD2 (5 bases each). As DNA, the CDR3 is TGTGCCAGCAGCTTAGTCATTCGGGTCGGGACCACGAACACCGGGGAGCTGTTTTTT. It translates to CASSLVIRVGTTNTGELFF.